This TCR beta chain was observed in a study of blood T cells in healthy people across ages. Study observations and caveats: Significant beta diversity loss was already apparent by age roughly 40, declining roughly linearly.

A second roughly 7 to 12 cycle PCR used barcoded and J-beta primers. Every sample gave at least 3 million paired-end reads containing CDR3. Each CDR3 protein gets one entry after TCRdb re-called the 5' RACE reads with MiXCR. The sample has hundreds of thousands of distinct CDR3 sequences, around two fifths seen once. Notes on this clonotype: The antigen is unknown.

Aged about 6 to 100, donors were systemically healthy Caucasians from Russia. Trimming removed 1 base at V and 1 base at J, with 8 bases between. CDR3 length: 13 amino acids. Germline-derived CDR1 and CDR2 are DFQATT and SNEGSKA (reference sequence). This chain joins TRBV20-1 and TRBJ2-7; D possibly matches TRBD1 or TRBD2 (5 bases each). This TCR was recovered from a man aged 55-75 years in good health. What was sequenced was blood. CDR3 DNA sequence: TGCAGTGCTAGAGGGGGGTGGTCCTACGAGCAGTACTTC. Encoded protein: CSARGGWSYEQYF.